This T cell receptor (beta chain) came from a study of glioma-infiltrating T cells (TCRdb year 2016). About the full investigation: Glioma tissue, non-neoplastic brain tissue and matched peripheral blood mononuclear cells were used as sources from which TCR alpha- and beta-chain repertoires were sequenced. Each tissue-infiltrating repertoire was compared with the same patient's peripheral blood repertoire to measure divergence between tissue and blood T-cell populations. The paired cohort was made up of three low-grade glioma patients, under ten primary glioblastoma patients and three non-glioma patients who contributed non-neoplastic brain tissue.

This clonotype was counted between two and nine times. It lacks a known antigen. Base qualities are not recorded, but no much larger clone differs from it by a single base. TCR alpha and beta CDR3 regions were amplified with the iRepertoire nested amplicon-rescue multiplex PCR (arm-PCR) platform from RNA. For one-step reverse transcription and amplification, about 100-450 ng of tissue mRNA or PBMC total RNA was used as input. Following bead purification, Illumina adapters were added through a secondary multiplex PCR, and the libraries were then gel-purified between 200 and 400 bp. Internal 6-nucleotide barcodes were carried by the libraries and were used for demultiplexing. Sequencing of libraries was performed on an Illumina MiSeq with 2x220 or 2x250 nucleotide paired-end reads. Concerning the study's data processing: Paired reads were merged with FLASH 1.2.11 and aligned to the GRCh37 human genome with BWA-MEM before extracting TRA and TRB reads. For V and J assignment, an IMGT-derived reference of cassette sequences and CDR3 motifs that included pseudogenes was used. Reads were translated in three frames, and productive CDR3s were defined as those with a C...FGXG motif and no stop codons. Unique combinations of V-J cassette pair and CDR3 amino acid sequence were defined as clonotypes. Hamming distance filtering was applied to reads, with thresholds set by the sequence error rate of each sample in mapped regions. TCRdb reprocessing: public reads trimmed at Q25 with fastp, clones called with MiXCR, in-frame beta chains kept. Entries are consolidated by CDR3 protein sequence, retaining the most common genes and DNA. The V and J calls reflect TCRdb's pipeline rather than the authors' work. This sample lists around 97,000 distinct CDR3 sequences; less than 30% were detected once. Jointly, the top ten make up less than 55% of the sample.

Findings and caveats that apply to the study as a whole: VJ-independent divergence between tissue and blood was found to be below expectation in non-neoplastic patients but above expectation in all gliomas, particularly low-grade gliomas. Very few CDR3 sequences were found to be shared between tissue and blood, and this scarcity was attributed to high CDR3 diversity and limited sampling. Small numbers underpinned the group comparisons: 8 or 9 glioblastoma patients, three low-grade glioma patients and three non-neoplastic patients.

Unmatched junction bases come to 4, with V trimmed by 4 bases and J by 2 bases. The germline V gene yields KGHSH for CDR1 and LQKENI for CDR2. The CDR3 starts with the cysteine, ends with the phenylalanine, and has 15 residues. CDR3 DNA is the only sequence kept; it has 45 bases, read in frame from the first base. The TCR sequence derives from a human donor with low-grade glioma or glioblastoma, undergoing nonglioma brain surgery, or in good health (not recorded which). The V gene is TRBV18 and the J gene is TRBJ2-7; 11 bases in the junction line up with TRBD1. Sequences were obtained from glioma tissue, nonneoplastic brain tissue, or PBMCs (not recorded which). The CDR3 is CASSRPGQGAYEQYF. The DNA sequence is given as TGTGCCAGCTCACGACCGGGACAGGGGGCCTACGAGCAGTACTTC. Here the CDR3 is joined to the reference TRBV18 and TRBJ2-7 genes, and the full variable domain is: NAGVMQNPRHLVRRRGQEARLRCSPMKGHSHVYWYRQLPEEGLKFMVYLQKENIIDESGMPKERFSAEFPKEGPSILRIQQVVRGDSAAYFCASSRPGQGAYEQYFGPGTRLTVT.